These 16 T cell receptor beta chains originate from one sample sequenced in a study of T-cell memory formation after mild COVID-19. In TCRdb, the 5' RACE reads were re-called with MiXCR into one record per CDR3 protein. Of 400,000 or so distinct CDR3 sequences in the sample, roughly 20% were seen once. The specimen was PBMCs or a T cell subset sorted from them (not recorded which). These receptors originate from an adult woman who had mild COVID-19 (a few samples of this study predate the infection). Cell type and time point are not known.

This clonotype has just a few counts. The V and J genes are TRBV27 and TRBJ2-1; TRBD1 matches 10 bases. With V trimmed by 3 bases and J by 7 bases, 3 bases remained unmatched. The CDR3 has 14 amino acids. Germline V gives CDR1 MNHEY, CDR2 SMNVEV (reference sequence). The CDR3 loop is CASSLGGQGNEQFF. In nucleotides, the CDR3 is TGTGCCAGCAGTTTGGGGGGACAGGGGAATGAGCAGTTCTTC.

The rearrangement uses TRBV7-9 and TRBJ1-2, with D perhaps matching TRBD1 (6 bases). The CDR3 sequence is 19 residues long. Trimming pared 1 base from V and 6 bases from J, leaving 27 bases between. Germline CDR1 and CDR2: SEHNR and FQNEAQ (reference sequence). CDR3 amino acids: CASSLVMVRDKARHDGYTF. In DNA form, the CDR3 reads TGTGCCAGCAGCTTAGTGATGGTTCGGGACAAGGCCCGCCATGATGGCTACACCTTC.

The CDR3 loop reads CAWSVIYWQLNTEAFF. The CDR3 DNA is TGTGCCTGGAGTGTAATTTATTGGCAGTTGAACACTGAAGCTTTCTTT. The rearrangement links TRBV30 to TRBJ1-1, with unresolved D. Looked up from germline, CDR1 is GTSNPN and CDR2 is SVGIG (reference sequence). The CDR3 totals 16 residues. V lost 0 bases and J 0 bases, leaving 14 bases between the germline ends.

The CDR3 reads CASTSLNSYEQYF. In nucleotides, the CDR3 is TGTGCCAGCACGTCCTTGAACTCCTACGAGCAGTACTTC. The gene calls are TRBV12-3 or TRBV12-4 and TRBJ2-7; D remains ambiguous. Trimming pared 7 bases from V and 0 bases from J, leaving 10 bases between. The CDR3 totals 13 residues.

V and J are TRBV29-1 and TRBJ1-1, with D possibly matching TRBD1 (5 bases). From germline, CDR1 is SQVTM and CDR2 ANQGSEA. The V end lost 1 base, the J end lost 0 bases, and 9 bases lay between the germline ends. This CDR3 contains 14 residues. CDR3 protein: CSVEGTGMNTEAFF. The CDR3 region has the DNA TGCAGCGTTGAAGGAACAGGCATGAACACTGAAGCTTTCTTT.

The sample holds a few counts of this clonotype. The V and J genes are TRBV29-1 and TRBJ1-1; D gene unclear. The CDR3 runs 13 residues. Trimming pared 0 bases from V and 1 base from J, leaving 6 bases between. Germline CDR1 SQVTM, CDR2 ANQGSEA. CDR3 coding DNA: TGCAGCGTTGAAGATGGAGGGAACACTGAAGCTTTCTTT. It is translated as CSVEDGGNTEAFF.

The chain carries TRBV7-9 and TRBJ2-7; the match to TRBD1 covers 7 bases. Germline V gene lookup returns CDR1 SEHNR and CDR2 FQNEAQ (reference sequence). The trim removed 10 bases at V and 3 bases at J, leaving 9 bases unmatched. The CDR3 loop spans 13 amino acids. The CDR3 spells CATEGARGYEQYF. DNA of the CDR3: TGTGCCACCGAGGGGGCAAGGGGCTACGAGCAGTACTTC.

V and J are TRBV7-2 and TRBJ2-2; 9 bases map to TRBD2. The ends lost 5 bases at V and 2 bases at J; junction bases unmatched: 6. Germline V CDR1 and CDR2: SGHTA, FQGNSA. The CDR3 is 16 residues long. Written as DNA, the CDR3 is TGTGCCAGCAGCCTAGGACTAGCGCGAAACACCGGGGAGCTGTTTTTT. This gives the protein CASSLGLARNTGELFF.

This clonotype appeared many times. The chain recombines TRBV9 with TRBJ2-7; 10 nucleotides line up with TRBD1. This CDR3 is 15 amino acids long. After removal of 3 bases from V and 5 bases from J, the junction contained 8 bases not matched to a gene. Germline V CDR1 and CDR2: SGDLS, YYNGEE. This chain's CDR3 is CASSAPGQGSHEQYF. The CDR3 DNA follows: TGTGCCAGCAGCGCCCCGGGACAGGGGTCCCACGAGCAGTACTTC. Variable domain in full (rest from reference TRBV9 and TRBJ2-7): DSGVTQTPKHLITATGQRVTLRCSPRSGDLSVYWYQQSLDQGLQFLIQYYNGEERAKGNILERFSAQQFPDLHSELNLSSLELGDSALYFCASSAPGQGSHEQYFGPGTRLTVT.

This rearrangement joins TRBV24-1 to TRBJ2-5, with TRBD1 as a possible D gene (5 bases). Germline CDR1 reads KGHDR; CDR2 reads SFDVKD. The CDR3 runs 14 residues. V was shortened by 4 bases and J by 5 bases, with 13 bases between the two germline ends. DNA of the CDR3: TGTGCCACCAGTGACCCCGACAGAAGCGAGACCCAGTACTTC. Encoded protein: CATSDPDRSETQYF.

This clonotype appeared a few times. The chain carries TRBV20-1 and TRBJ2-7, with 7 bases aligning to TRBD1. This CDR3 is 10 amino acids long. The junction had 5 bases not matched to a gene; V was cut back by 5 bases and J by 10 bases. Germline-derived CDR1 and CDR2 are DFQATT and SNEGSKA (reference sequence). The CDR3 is CSASGTVQYF. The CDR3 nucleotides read TGCAGTGCTTCCGGGACAGTTCAGTACTTC.

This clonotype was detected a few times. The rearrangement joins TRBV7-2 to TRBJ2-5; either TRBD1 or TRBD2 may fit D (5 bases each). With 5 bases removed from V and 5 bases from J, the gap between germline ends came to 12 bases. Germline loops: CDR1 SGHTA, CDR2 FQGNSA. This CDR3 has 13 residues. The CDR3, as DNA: TGTGCCAGCAGCCGGGACGGTCCGGAGACCCAGTACTTC. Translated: CASSRDGPETQYF. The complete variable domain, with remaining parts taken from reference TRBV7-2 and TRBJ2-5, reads GAGVSQSPSNKVTEKGKDVELRCDPISGHTALYWYRQSLGQGLEFLIYFQGNSAPDKSGLPSDRFSAERTGGSVSTLTIQRTQQEDSAVYLCASSRDGPETQYFGPGTRLLVL.

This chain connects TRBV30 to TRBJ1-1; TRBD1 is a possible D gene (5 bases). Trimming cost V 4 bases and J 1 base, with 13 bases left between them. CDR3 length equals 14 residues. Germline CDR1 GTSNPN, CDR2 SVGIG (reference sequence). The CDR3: CAWTPGPRNTEAFF. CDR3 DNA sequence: TGTGCCTGGACACCGGGGCCTAGGAACACTGAAGCTTTCTTT.

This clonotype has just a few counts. Here the CDR3 DNA reads TGTGCCAGCAGCCAAGTAGGGAGACGGATACAGAACACTGAAGCTTTCTTT. Its translation is CASSQVGRRIQNTEAFF. The chain couples TRBV4-2 to TRBJ1-1; D uncertain. The germline V gene encodes CDR1 LGHNA and CDR2 YNFKEQ. Trimming took 1 base from V and 1 from J, leaving 16 bases between them. The CDR3 runs 17 residues.

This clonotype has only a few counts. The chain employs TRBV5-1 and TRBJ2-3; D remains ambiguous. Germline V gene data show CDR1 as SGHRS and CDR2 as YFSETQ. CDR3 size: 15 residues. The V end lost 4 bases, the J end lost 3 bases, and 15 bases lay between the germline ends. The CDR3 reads CASSPDTLGTDTQYF. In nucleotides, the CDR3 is TGCGCCAGCAGCCCCGATACGTTGGGGACAGATACGCAGTATTTT. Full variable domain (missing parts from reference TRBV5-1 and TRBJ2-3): KAGVTQTPRYLIKTRGQQVTLSCSPISGHRSVSWYQQTPGQGLQFLFEYFSETQRNKGNFPGRFSGRQFSNSRSEMNVSTLELGDSALYLCASSPDTLGTDTQYFGPGTRLTVL.

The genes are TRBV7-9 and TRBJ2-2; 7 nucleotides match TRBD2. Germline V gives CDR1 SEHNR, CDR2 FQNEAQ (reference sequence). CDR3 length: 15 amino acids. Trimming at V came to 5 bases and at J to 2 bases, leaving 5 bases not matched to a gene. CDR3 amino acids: CASSHLAVNTGELFF. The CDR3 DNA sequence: TGTGCCAGCAGCCATCTAGCGGTCAACACCGGGGAGCTGTTTTTT.